This TCR beta chain is drawn from a study of T cell repertoires and Cas9 in healthy adults. Study as a whole: SpCas9-reactive CD4 and CD8 T cells were characterized for potency, cytotoxicity and lineage.

The study, taken as a whole, reports: SpCas9-reactive effector T cells were reportedly restrained in vitro by SpCas9-reactive regulatory T cells.

Assay used: immunoSEQ multiplex PCR; TCRdb lists only in-frame clones, some missing. The repertoire holds around 20,000 clones, with 91% as singletons. From germline, CDR1 is SGHVS and CDR2 FQNEAQ. V trimming: 1 base; J trimming: 8 bases; junction bases outside the gene matches: 7. The CDR3 spans 14 residues. Comments on this clone: Its antigen is still unknown.

This receptor was taken from a human donor in good health. The sample was CD4+ effector T cells (CD127+, CD25-, CD137-, CD154-) from PBMCs; culture status not recorded. The J gene is TRBJ1-1, the V gene TRBV7-8, with 7 bases fitting TRBD1. CDR3: CASSLVGRGSEAFF. In nucleotides, the CDR3 is TGTGCCAGCAGCTTAGTCGGCAGGGGGTCGGAAGCTTTCTTT.